The 7 T cell receptor beta chains below were found in one sample sequenced in a study of blood T cell repertoires in COVID-19 (dated by TCRdb to 2019 to 2021). Libraries were prepared through the immunoSEQ multiplex PCR assay. Here the immuneACCESS table is served through TCRdb, limited to in-frame sequences with V and J called. Missing clones are a known gap in these copies; in checked studies unresolved V genes cover under half, and the rest lacks a known reason. This sample comprises 150,000 or so clones, roughly nine tenths of them detected only once. The biggest ten clones account for roughly 12% of the sample. The sequencing sample was made of peripheral blood. The receptors originated from a man younger than 35 with COVID-19, enrolled during active disease.

In this sample, this clone turned up a few times. This rearrangement joins TRBV15 to TRBJ2-1; 7 nucleotides agree with TRBD1. The length of the CDR3 is 15 residues. Germline CDR1 LNHNV, CDR2 YYDKDF (reference sequence). J was trimmed by 4 bases and V by 4 bases; bases with no gene match: 7. CDR3 coding DNA: TGTGCCACCAGCATTCGACAGGGTACGTACAATGAGCAGTTCTTC. Translation gives CATSIRQGTYNEQFF.

The CDR3: CASSLNPNLGRGENGYTF. The CDR3, as DNA: TGTGCCAGCAGCCTTAATCCTAACTTGGGCAGGGGGGAGAATGGCTACACCTTC. V and J are TRBV7-2 and TRBJ1-2, with 7 bases lining up with TRBD1. The germline V gene encodes CDR1 SGHTA and CDR2 FQGNSA. The CDR3 has 18 residues. V trimming: 5 bases; J trimming: 6 bases; junction bases outside the gene matches: 21.

The V and J genes are TRBV6-2 or TRBV6-3 and TRBJ2-7, with 7 bases identical to TRBD2. The V gene end was trimmed by 2 bases and the J gene end by 0 bases; junction bases not matched to a gene: 4. The length of the CDR3 is 15 residues. The germline V gene has CDR1 MNHEY and CDR2 SVGEGT. CDR3 region: CASSYRASGSYEQYF. CDR3 nucleotide sequence: TGTGCCAGCAGTTACCGGGCTAGCGGCTCCTACGAGCAGTACTTC.

V is TRBV4-1 and J is TRBJ2-3; 7 bases are a match to TRBD2. The germline V gene encodes CDR1 MGHRA and CDR2 YSYEKL. The junction had 15 bases not matched to a gene; V was cut back by 2 bases and J by 4 bases. The CDR3 is 18 residues long. The CDR3 here is CASSQMGGTAYRPDTQYF. The DNA for the CDR3 is TGCGCCAGCAGCCAAATGGGAGGGACTGCCTATCGTCCAGATACGCAGTATTTT.

This rearrangement joins TRBV27 to TRBJ1-2, with D possibly being TRBD1 (6 bases). The V and J ends lost 0 bases and 7 bases respectively, with 15 bases between them. Germline V gene sequence: CDR1 MNHEY, CDR2 SMNVEV (reference sequence). This CDR3 is 15 amino acids long. The CDR3 region is CASSLSIRGGSGYTF. CDR3 nucleotides: TGTGCCAGCAGTTTATCGATTCGGGGGGGCAGTGGCTACACCTTC.

This chain joins TRBV7-9 and TRBJ2-7; TRBD2 is a possible D gene (5 bases). Germline CDR1 and CDR2: SEHNR and FQNEAQ (reference sequence). V was shortened by 1 base and J by 5 bases, with 15 bases between the two germline ends. The CDR3 runs 15 residues. The CDR3 coding sequence is TGTGCCAGCAGCTTAGGTTGGAGGTCTGCCGACGAGCAGTACTTC. Amino acids: CASSLGWRSADEQYF.

The chain links TRBV27 to TRBJ2-1; 10 bases match TRBD2. V trimming: 6 bases; J trimming: 4 bases; junction bases outside the gene matches: 9. CDR3 length equals 16 residues. CDR1 is MNHEY, CDR2 SMNVEV, per germline (reference sequence). This CDR3 is CASRARSGRGYNEQFF. The DNA for the CDR3 is TGTGCCAGCAGAGCAAGGAGCGGGAGGGGATACAATGAGCAGTTCTTC.